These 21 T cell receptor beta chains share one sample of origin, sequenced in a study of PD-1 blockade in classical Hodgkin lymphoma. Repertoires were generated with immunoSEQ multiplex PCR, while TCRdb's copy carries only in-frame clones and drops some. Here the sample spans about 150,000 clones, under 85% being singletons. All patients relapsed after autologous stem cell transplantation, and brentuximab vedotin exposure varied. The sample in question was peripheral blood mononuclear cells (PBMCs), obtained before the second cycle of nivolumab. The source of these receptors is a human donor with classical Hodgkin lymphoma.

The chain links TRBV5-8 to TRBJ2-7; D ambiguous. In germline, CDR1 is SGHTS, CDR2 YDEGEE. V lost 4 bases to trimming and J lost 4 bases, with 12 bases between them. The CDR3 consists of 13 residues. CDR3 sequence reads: CASSQYLGYEQYF. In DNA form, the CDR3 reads TGTGCCAGCAGCCAATACTTAGGTTACGAGCAGTACTTC. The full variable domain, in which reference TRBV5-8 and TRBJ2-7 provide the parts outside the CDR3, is EAGVTQSPTHLIKTRGQQATLRCSPISGHTSVYWYQQALGLGLQFLLWYDEGEERNRGNFPPRFSGRQFPNYSSELNVNALELEDSALYLCASSQYLGYEQYFGPGTRLTVT.

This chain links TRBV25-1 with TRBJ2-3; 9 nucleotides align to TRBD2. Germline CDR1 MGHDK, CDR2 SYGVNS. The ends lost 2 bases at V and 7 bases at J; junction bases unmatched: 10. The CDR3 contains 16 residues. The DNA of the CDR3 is TGTGCCAGCAGTGAAGGGCTAGCGGGGCTACAATATACGCAGTATTTT. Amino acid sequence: CASSEGLAGLQYTQYF.

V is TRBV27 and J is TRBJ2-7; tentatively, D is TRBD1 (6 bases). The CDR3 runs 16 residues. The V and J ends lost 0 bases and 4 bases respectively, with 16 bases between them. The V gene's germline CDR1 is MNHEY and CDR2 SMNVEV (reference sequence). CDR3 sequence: CASSLSGNRVFYEQYF. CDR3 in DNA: TGTGCCAGCAGTTTATCGGGAAACAGGGTTTTTTACGAGCAGTACTTC.

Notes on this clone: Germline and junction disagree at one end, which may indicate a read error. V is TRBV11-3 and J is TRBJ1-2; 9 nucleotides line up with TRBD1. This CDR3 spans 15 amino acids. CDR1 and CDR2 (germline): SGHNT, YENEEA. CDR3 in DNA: TGTGCCAGCAGCCCGGGCCGGGGACAGGGCTATGGCCACACCTTC. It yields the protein CASSPGRGQGYGHTF.

CDR3 coding DNA: TGTGCCAGCAGCTTAGTCGGGGGGATAGATACGCAGTATTTT. This encodes CASSLVGGIDTQYF. The chain joins TRBV7-2 to TRBJ2-3, with 7 positions matching TRBD2. The ends lost 1 base at V and 5 bases at J; junction bases unmatched: 3. The CDR3 spans 14 residues. Germline V gene lookup returns CDR1 SGHTA and CDR2 FQGNSA.

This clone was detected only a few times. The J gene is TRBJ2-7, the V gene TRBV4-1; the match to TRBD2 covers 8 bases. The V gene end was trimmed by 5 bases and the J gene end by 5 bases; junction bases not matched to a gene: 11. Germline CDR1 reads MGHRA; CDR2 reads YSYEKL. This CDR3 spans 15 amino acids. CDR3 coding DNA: TGCGCCAGCAGCTATACAGCGGGGGCACCTAACGAGCAGTACTTC. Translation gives CASSYTAGAPNEQYF.

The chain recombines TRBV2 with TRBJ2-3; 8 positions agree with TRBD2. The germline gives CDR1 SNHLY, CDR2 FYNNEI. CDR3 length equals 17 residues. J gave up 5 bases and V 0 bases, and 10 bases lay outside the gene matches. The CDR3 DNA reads TGTGCCAGCAGTGAAGCGACTGGCGGGGGGCGGAGAGATACGCAGTATTTT. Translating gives CASSEATGGGRRDTQYF.

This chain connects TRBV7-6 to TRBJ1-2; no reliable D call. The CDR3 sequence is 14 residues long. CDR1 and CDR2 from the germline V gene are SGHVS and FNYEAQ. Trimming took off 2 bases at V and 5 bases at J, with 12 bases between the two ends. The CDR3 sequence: CASSLLNSPYGYTF. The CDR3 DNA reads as TGTGCCAGCAGCTTACTGAACAGCCCGTATGGCTACACCTTC.

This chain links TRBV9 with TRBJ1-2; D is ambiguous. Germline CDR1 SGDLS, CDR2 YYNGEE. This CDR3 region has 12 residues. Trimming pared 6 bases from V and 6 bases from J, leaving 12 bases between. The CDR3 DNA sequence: TGTGCCAGCACTCCCGACATAGATGGCTACACCTTC. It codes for CASTPDIDGYTF.

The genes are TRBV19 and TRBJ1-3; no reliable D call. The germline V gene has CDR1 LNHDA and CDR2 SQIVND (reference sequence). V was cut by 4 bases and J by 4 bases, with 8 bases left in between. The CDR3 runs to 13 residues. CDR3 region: CASSTDSGNTIYF. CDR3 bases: TGTGCCAGTAGTACGGACTCAGGAAACACCATATATTTT.

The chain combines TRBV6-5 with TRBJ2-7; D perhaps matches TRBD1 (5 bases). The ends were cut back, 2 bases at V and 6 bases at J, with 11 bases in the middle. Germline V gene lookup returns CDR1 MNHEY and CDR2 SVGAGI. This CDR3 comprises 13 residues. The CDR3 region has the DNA TGTGCCAGCAGTTACGCACAGGTTACCGAGCAGTACTTC. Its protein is CASSYAQVTEQYF.

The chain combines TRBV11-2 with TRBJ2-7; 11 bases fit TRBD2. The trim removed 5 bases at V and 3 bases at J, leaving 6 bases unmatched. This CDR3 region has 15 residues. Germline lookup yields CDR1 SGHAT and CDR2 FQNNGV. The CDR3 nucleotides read TGTGCCAGCAGCACCGGGACTAGCGGCCTCTACGAGCAGTACTTC. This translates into CASSTGTSGLYEQYF.

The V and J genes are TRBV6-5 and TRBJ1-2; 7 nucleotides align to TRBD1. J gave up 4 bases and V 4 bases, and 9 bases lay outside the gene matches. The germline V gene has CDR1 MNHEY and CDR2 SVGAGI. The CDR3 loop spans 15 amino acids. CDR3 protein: CASSFNRDSSYGYTF. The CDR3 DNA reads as TGTGCCAGCAGTTTTAACCGGGACAGCTCCTATGGCTACACCTTC.

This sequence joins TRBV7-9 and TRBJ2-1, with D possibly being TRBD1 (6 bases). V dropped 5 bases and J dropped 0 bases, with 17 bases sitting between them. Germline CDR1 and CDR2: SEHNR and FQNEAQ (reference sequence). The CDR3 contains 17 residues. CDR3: CASSRTATARSYNEQFF. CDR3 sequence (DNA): TGTGCCAGCAGCAGGACAGCAACTGCGCGCTCCTACAATGAGCAGTTCTTC. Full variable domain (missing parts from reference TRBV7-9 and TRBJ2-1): DTGVSQNPRHKITKRGQNVTFRCDPISEHNRLYWYRQTLGQGPEFLTYFQNEAQLEKSRLLSDRFSAERPKGSFSTLEIQRTEQGDSAMYLCASSRTATARSYNEQFFGPGTRLTVL.

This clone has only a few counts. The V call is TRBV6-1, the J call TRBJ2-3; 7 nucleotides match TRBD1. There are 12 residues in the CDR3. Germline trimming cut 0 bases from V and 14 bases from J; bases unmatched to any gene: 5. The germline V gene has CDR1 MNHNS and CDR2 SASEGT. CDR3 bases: TGTGCCAGCAGTGAAGCGTGGACAGGCGTGTATTTT. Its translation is CASSEAWTGVYF.

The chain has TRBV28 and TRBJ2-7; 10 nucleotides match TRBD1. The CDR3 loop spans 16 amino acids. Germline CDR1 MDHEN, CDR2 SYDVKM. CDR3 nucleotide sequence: TGTGCTACCTCGGGCGCCCGGGACAGGGGAGGCTACGAGCAGTACTTC. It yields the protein CATSGARDRGGYEQYF. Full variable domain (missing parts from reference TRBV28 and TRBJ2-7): DVKVTQSSRYLVKRTGEKVFLECVQDMDHENMFWYRQDPGLGLRLIYFSYDVKMKEKGDIPEGYSVSREKKERFSLILESASTNQTSMYLCATSGARDRGGYEQYFGPGTRLTVT.

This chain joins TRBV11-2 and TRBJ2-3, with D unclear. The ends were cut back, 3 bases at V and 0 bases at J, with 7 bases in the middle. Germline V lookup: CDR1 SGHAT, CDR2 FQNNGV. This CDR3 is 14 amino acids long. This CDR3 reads CASSFGSSTDTQYF. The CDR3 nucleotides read TGTGCCAGCAGCTTTGGCAGCAGCACAGATACGCAGTATTTT. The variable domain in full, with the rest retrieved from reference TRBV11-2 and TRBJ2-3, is EAGVAQSPRYKIIEKRQSVAFWCNPISGHATLYWYQQILGQGPKLLIQFQNNGVVDDSQLPKDRFSAERLKGVDSTLKIQPAKLEDSAVYLCASSFGSSTDTQYFGPGTRLTVL.

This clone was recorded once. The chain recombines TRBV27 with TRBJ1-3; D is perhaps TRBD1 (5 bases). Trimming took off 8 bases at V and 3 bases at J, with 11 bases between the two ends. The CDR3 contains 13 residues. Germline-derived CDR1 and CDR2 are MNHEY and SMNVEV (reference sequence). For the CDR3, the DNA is TGTGCCAGCCGACCGGGACTTGGAAACACCATATATTTT. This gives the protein CASRPGLGNTIYF.

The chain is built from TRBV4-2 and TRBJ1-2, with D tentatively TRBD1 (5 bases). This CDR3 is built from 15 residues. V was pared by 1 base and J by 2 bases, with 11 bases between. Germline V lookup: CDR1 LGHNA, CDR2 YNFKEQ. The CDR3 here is CASSQAATVNYGYTF. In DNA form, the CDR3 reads TGTGCCAGCAGCCAAGCCGCGACAGTGAACTATGGCTACACCTTC.

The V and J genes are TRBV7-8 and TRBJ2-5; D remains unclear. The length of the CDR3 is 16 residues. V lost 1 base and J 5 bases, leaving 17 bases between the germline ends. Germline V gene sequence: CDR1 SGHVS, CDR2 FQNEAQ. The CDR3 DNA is TGTGCCAGCAGCTTAGGACGGCCGCTTATCTGGGAGACCCAGTACTTC. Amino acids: CASSLGRPLIWETQYF.

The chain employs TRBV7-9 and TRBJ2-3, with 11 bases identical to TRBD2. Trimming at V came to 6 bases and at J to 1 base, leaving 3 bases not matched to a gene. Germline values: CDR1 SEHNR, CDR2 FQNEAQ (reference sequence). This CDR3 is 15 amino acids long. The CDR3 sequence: CASRRLAGRTDTQYF. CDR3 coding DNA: TGTGCCAGCAGAAGACTAGCGGGACGCACAGATACGCAGTATTTT.